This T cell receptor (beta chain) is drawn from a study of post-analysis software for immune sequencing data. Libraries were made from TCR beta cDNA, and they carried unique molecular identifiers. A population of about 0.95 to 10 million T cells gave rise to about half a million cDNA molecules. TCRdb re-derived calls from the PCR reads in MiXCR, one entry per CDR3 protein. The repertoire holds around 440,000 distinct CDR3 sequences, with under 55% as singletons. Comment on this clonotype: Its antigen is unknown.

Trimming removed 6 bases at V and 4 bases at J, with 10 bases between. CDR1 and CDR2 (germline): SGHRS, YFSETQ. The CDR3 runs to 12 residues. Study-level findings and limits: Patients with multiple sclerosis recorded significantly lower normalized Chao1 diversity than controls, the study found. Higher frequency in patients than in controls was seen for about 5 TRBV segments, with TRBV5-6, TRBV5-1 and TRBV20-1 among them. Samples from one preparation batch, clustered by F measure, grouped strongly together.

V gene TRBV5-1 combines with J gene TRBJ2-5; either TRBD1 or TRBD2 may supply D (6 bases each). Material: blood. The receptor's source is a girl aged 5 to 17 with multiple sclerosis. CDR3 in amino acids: CASKRGAETQYF. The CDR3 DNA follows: TGCGCCAGCAAAAGGGGGGCAGAGACCCAGTACTTC.